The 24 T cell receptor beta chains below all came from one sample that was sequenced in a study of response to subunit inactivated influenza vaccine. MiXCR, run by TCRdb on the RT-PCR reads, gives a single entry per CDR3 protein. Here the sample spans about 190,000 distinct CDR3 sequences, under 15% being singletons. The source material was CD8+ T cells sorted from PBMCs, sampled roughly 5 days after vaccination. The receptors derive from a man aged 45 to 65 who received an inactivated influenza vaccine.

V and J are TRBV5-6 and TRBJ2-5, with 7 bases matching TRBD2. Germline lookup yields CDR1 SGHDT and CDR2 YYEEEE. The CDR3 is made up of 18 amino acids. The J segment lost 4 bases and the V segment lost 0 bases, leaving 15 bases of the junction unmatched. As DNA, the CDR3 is TGTGCCAGCAGCTTGGAGTTCGGAGGTCTATCGGGAGGAGAGACCCAGTACTTC. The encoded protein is CASSLEFGGLSGGETQYF. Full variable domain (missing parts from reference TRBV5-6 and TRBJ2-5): DAGVTQSPTHLIKTRGQQVTLRCSPKSGHDTVSWYQQALGQGPQFIFQYYEEEERQRGNFPDRFSGHQFPNYSSELNVNALLLGDSALYLCASSLEFGGLSGGETQYFGPGTRLLVL.

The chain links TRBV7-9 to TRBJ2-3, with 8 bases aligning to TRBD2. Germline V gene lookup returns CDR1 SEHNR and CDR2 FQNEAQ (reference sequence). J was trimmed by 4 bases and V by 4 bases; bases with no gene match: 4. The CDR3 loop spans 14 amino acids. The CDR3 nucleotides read TGTGCCAGCAGCTCGGGACTAGTTGCAGATACGCAGTATTTT. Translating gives CASSSGLVADTQYF.

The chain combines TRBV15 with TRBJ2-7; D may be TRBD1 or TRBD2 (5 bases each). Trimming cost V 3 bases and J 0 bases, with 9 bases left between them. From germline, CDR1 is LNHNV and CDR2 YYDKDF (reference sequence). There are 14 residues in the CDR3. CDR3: CATSSRGSSYEQYF. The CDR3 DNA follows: TGTGCCACCAGCAGCCGGGGCAGCTCCTACGAGCAGTACTTC.

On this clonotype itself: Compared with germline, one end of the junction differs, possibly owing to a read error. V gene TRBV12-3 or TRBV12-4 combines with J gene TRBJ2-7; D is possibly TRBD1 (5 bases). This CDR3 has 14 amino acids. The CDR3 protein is CASSLKDKPYEQNF. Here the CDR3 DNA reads TGTGCCAGCAGTTTAAAGGACAAACCTTACGAGCAGAACTTC.

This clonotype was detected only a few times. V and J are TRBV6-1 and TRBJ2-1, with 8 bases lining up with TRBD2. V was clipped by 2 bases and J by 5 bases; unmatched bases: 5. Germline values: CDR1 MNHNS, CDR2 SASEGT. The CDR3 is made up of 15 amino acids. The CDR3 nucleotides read TGTGCCAGCAGTGAACGGGGGGGCATCCACAATGAGCAGTTCTTC. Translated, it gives CASSERGGIHNEQFF.

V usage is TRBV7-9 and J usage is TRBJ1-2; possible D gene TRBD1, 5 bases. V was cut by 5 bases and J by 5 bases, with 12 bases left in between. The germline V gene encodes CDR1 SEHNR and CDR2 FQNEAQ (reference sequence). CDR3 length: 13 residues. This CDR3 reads CASSPGTAYGYTF. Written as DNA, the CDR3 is TGTGCCAGCAGCCCAGGGACCGCATATGGCTACACCTTC. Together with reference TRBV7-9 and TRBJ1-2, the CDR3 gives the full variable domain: DTGVSQNPRHKITKRGQNVTFRCDPISEHNRLYWYRQTLGQGPEFLTYFQNEAQLEKSRLLSDRFSAERPKGSFSTLEIQRTEQGDSAMYLCASSPGTAYGYTFGSGTRLTVV.

The CDR3 coding sequence is TGTGCCAGCAGTGATTTGACAGGGGGCCCTAAAAACATTCAGTACTTC. Amino acids: CASSDLTGGPKNIQYF. The genes are TRBV2 and TRBJ2-4; the match to TRBD1 covers 10 bases. The J segment lost 4 bases and the V segment lost 3 bases, leaving 6 bases of the junction unmatched. In germline, CDR1 is SNHLY, CDR2 FYNNEI. This CDR3 is 16 amino acids long.

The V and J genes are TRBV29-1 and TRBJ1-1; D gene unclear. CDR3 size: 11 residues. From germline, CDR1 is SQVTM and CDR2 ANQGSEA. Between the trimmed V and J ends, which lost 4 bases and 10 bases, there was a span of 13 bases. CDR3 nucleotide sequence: TGCAGCGTTGTGGTGGGGAGCGGAGCTTTCTTT. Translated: CSVVVGSGAFF.

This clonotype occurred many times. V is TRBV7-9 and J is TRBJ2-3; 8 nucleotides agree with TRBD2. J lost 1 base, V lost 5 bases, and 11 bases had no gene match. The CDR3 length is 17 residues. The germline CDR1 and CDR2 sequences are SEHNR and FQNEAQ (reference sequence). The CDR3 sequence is CASSLVIAGPRTDTQYF. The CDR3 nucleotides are TGTGCCAGCAGCCTCGTTATAGCGGGACCCCGCACAGATACGCAGTATTTT.

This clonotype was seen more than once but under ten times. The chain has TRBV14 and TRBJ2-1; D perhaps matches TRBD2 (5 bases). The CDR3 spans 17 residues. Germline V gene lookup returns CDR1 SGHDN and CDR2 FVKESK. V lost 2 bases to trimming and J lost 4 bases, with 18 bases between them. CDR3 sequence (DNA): TGTGCCAGCAGCCAAATATTAGGACTGCCCGAATACAATGAGCAGTTCTTC. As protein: CASSQILGLPEYNEQFF.

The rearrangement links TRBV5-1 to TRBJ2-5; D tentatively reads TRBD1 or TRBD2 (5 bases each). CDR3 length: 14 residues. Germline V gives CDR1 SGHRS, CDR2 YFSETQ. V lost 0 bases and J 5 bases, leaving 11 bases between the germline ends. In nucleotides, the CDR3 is TGCGCCAGCAGCTTGGGGGACCATCGGGAGACCCAGTACTTC. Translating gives CASSLGDHRETQYF. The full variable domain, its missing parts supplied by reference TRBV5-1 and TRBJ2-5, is KAGVTQTPRYLIKTRGQQVTLSCSPISGHRSVSWYQQTPGQGLQFLFEYFSETQRNKGNFPGRFSGRQFSNSRSEMNVSTLELGDSALYLCASSLGDHRETQYFGPGTRLLVL.

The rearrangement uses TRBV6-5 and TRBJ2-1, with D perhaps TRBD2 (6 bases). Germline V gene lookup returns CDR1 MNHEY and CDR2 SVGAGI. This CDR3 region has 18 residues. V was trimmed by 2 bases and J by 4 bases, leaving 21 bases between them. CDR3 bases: TGTGCCAGCAGTTACGGGGCTAGCCCCAGCGGGTTTTACAATGAGCAGTTCTTC. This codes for CASSYGASPSGFYNEQFF.

The DNA for the CDR3 is TGTGCCAGCAGTCTATATCCCCCGCGGGGGGGAAGCACAGATACGCAGTATTTT. This sequence encodes CASSLYPPRGGSTDTQYF. The chain combines TRBV27 with TRBJ2-3, with 9 bases matching TRBD2. CDR3 length equals 18 residues. Trimming removed 5 bases from V and 0 bases from J; junction bases left unmatched: 12. Germline V gene data show CDR1 as MNHEY and CDR2 as SMNVEV (reference sequence).

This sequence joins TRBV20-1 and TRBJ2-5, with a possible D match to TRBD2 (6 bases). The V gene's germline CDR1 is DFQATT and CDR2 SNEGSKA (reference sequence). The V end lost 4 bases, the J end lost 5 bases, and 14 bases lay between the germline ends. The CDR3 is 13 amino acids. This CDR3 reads CSAKVAREETQYF. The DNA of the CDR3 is TGCAGTGCTAAGGTGGCACGGGAGGAGACCCAGTACTTC.

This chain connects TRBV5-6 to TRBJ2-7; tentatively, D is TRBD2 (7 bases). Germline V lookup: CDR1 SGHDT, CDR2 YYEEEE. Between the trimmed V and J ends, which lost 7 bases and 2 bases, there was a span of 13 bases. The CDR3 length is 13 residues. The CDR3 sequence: CASAGATAYEQYF. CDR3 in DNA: TGTGCCAGCGCGGGGGCGACCGCCTACGAGCAGTACTTC. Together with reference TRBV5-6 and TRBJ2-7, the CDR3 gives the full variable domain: DAGVTQSPTHLIKTRGQQVTLRCSPKSGHDTVSWYQQALGQGPQFIFQYYEEEERQRGNFPDRFSGHQFPNYSSELNVNALLLGDSALYLCASAGATAYEQYFGPGTRLTVT.

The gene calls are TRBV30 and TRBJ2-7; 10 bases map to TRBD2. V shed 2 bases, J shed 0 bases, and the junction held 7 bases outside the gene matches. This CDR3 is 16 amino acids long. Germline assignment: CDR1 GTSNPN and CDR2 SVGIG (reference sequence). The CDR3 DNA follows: TGTGCCTGGAGTCGGCTAGCGGGAGTTGGCTCCTACGAGCAGTACTTC. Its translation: CAWSRLAGVGSYEQYF.

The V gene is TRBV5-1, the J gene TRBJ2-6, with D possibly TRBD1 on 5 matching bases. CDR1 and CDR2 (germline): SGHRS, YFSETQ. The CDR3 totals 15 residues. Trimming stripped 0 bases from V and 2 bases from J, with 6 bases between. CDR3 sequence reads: CASSLVGAGANVLTF. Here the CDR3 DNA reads TGCGCCAGCAGCTTGGTAGGGGCTGGGGCCAACGTCCTGACTTTC.

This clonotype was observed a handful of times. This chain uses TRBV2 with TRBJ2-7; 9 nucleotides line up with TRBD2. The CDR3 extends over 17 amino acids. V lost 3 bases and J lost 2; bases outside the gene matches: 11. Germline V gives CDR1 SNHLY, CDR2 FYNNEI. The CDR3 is CASSEPAGGTTTYEQYF. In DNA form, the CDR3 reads TGTGCCAGCAGTGAGCCCGCGGGGGGGACTACTACCTACGAGCAGTACTTC.

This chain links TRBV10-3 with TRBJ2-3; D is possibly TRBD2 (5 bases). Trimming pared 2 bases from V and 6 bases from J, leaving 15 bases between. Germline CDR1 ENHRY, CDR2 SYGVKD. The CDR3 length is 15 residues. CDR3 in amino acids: CAISEPRMEADTQYF. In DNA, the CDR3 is TGTGCCATCAGTGAGCCAAGAATGGAGGCGGATACGCAGTATTTT.

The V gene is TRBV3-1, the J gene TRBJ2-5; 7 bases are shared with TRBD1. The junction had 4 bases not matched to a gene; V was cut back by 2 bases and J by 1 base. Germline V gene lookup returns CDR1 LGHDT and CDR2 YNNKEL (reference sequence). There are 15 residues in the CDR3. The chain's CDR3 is CASSQSRTGQETQYF. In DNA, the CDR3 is TGTGCCAGCAGCCAAAGTCGGACAGGCCAAGAGACCCAGTACTTC.

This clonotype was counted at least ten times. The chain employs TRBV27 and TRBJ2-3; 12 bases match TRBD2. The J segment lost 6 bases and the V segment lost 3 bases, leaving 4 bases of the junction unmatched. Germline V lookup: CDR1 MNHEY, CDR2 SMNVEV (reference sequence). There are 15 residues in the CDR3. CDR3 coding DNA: TGTGCCAGCAGTTTTCCTAGCGGGGGGGACGATACGCAGTATTTT. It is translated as CASSFPSGGDDTQYF.

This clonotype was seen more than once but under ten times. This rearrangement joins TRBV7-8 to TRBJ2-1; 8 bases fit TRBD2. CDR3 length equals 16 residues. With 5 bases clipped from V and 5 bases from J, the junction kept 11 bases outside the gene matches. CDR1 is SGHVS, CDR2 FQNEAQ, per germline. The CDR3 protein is CASSVRLAGHNNEQFF. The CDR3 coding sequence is TGTGCCAGCAGCGTCCGTCTAGCGGGCCATAACAATGAGCAGTTCTTC.

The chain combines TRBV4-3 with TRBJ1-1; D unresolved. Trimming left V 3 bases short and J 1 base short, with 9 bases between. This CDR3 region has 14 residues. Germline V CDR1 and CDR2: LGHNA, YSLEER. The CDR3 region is CASSHSVGNTEAFF. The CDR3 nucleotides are TGCGCCAGCAGCCATAGCGTTGGGAACACTGAAGCTTTCTTT.

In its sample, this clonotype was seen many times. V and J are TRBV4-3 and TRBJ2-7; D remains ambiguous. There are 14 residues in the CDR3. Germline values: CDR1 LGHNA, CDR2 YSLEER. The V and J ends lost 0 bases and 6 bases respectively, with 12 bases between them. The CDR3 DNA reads TGCGCCAGCAGCCAAGAGTTGAGATTCCTCGAGCAGTACTTC. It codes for CASSQELRFLEQYF.